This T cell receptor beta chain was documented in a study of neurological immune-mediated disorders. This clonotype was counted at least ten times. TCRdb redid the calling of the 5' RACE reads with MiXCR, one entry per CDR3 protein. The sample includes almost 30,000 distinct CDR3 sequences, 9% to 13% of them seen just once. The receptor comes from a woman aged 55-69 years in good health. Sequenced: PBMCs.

The CDR3 is CASSRGLLEETQYF. CDR3 bases: TGCGCCAGCAGCAGAGGTCTTCTAGAGGAGACCCAGTACTTC. The chain has TRBV5-1 and TRBJ2-5; D not certain. V lost 4 bases to trimming and J lost 5 bases, with 15 bases between them. The CDR3 length is 14 residues. Germline CDR1 SGHRS, CDR2 YFSETQ.